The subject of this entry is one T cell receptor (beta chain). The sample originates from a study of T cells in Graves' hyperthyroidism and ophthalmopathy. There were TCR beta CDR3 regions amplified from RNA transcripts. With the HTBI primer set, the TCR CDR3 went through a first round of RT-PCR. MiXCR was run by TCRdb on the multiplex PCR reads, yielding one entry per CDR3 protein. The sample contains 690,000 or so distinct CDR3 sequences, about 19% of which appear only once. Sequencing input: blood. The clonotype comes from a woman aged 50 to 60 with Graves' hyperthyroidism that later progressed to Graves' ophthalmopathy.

CDR3 bases: TGTGCCAGCAGGCGAAGGGCCGGGGTGAGCACTGAAGCTTTCTTT. Its translation: CASRRRAGVSTEAFF. The chain has TRBV5-6 and TRBJ1-1; D gene unclear. This CDR3 is built from 15 residues. From germline, CDR1 is SGHDT and CDR2 YYEEEE. V was trimmed by 5 bases and J by 4 bases, leaving 18 bases between them.